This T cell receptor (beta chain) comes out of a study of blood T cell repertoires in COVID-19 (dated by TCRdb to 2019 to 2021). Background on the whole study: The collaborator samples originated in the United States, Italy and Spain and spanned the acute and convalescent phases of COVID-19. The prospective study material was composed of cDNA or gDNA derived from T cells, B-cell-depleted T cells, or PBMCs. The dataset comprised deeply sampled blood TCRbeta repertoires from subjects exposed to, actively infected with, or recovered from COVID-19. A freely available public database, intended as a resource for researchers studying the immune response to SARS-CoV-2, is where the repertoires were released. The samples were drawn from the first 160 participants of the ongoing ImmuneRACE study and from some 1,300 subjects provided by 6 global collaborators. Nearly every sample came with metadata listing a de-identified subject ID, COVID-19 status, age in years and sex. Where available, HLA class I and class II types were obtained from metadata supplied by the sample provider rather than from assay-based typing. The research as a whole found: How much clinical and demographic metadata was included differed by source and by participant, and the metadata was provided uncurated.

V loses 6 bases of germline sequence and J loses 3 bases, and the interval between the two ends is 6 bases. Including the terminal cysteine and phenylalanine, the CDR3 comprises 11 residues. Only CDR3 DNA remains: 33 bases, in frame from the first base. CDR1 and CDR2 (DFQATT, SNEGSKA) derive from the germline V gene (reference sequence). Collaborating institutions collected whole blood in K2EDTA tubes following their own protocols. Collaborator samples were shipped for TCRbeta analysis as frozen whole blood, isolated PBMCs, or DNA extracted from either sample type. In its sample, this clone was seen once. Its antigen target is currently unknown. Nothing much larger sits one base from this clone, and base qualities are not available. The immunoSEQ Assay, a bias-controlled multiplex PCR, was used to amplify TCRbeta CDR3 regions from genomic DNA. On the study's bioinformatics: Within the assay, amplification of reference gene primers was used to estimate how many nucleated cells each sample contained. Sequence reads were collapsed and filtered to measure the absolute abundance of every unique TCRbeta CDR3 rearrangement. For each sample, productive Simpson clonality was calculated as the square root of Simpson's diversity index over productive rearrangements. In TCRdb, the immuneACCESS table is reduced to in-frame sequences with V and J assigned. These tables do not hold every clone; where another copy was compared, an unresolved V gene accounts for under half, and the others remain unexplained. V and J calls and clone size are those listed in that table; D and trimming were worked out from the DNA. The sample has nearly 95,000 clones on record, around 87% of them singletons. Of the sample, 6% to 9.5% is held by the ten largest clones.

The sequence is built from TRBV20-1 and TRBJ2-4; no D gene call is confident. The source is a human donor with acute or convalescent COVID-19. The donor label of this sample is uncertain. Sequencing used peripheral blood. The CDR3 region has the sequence CSANIKNIQYF. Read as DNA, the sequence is TGCAGTGCCAACATCAAAAACATTCAGTACTTC.